A selection of T cell receptor beta chains follows, all from one sample in a study of blood T cell repertoires in COVID-19. Repertoires were generated with immunoSEQ multiplex PCR, while TCRdb's copy carries only in-frame clones and drops some. This table has some 300,000 clones, roughly 90% appearing once. Sequenced sample: PBMCs or T cells enriched from blood (not recorded which). The receptor source for this set is a woman aged 30 to 39 who had recovered from COVID-19. CDR3s include the opening cysteine and the closing phenylalanine or tryptophan. The order of the fields is J gene, V gene, D gene, clone size, CDR3 protein, CDR3 DNA. D genes are given only for firm matches. The size field is filled for only some rows; it gives once, few, many or a size class.

TRBJ1-1 | TRBV11-3 | - | - | CASSFQTGRDTEAFF | TGTGCCAGCAGCTTCCAGACCGGCCGGGACACTGAAGCTTTCTTT
TRBJ1-6 | TRBV9 | TRBD1 | - | CASTWTTGGYNSPLHF | TGTGCCAGCACCTGGACGACAGGGGGGTATAATTCACCCCTCCACTTT
TRBJ1-2 | TRBV28 | - | once | CASSLPDYGYTF | TGTGCCAGCAGTTTACCAGACTATGGCTACACCTTC
TRBJ2-7 | TRBV27 | TRBD1 | - | CASSSPPGQGKTYEQYF | TGTGCCAGCAGTTCCCCCCCGGGACAGGGGAAGACTTACGAGCAGTACTTC
TRBJ1-1 | TRBV27 | TRBD1 | - | CASRRTGSGMNTEAFF | TGTGCCAGCAGACGGACAGGGTCGGGAATGAACACTGAAGCTTTCTTT
TRBJ2-7 | TRBV7-3 | TRBD2 | once | CASSSEPRGSLRTYEQYF | TGTGCCAGCAGCTCAGAACCCCGCGGGAGTCTTCGAACCTACGAGCAGTACTTC
TRBJ1-3 | TRBV28 | - | - | CASRYQVSGNTIYF | TGTGCCAGCCGGTATCAGGTCTCTGGAAACACCATATATTTT
TRBJ1-1 | TRBV7-9 | - | - | CASSLASASAEAFF | TGTGCCAGCAGCTTAGCCAGTGCGAGCGCTGAAGCTTTCTTT
TRBJ2-1 | TRBV10-2 | TRBD2 | - | CASGGTSGRVPYNEQFF | TGCGCCAGCGGGGGGACTAGCGGGAGGGTTCCCTACAATGAGCAGTTCTTC
TRBJ1-5 | TRBV29-1 | TRBD1 | - | CSVEDRGQGRCANQPQHF | TGCAGCGTTGAAGATAGGGGACAGGGTCGATGTGCGAATCAGCCCCAGCATTTT
TRBJ1-5 | TRBV29-1 | TRBD1 | once | CSVGDRANQPQHF | TGCAGCGTTGGAGACAGGGCCAATCAGCCCCAGCATTTT
TRBJ1-2 | TRBV28 | TRBD1 | - | CASSDRDYGYTF | TGTGCCAGCTCCGACAGGGATTATGGCTACACCTTC
TRBJ2-5 | TRBV11-3 | TRBD1 | - | CASSFDRAQETQYF | TGTGCCAGCAGCTTCGACAGGGCCCAAGAGACCCAGTACTTC
TRBJ2-2 | TRBV7-2 | - | - | CASSFEGNTGELFF | TGTGCCAGCAGCTTTGAGGGAAACACCGGGGAGCTGTTTTTT
TRBJ2-1 | TRBV30 | TRBD2 | - | CAWSLYSGVYNEQFF | TGTGCCTGGAGTTTATATAGCGGGGTATACAATGAGCAGTTCTTC
TRBJ2-7 | TRBV6-2/TRBV6-3 | TRBD1 | - | CASSYKEDRTQRGDYEQYF | TGTGCCAGCAGTTACAAGGAGGACAGGACCCAAAGGGGTGACTACGAGCAGTACTTC
TRBJ2-7 | TRBV2 | TRBD2 | - | CASSLSPRAGGLGEQYF | TGTGCCAGCAGTTTATCACCACGGGCGGGAGGACTTGGCGAGCAGTACTTC
TRBJ1-2 | TRBV18 | TRBD1 | - | CASSDREYGYTF | TGTGCCAGCTCTGACAGGGAGTATGGCTACACCTTC
TRBJ2-3 | TRBV7-7 | TRBD1 | - | CASSLAGGSADTQYF | TGTGCCAGCAGCTTAGCAGGGGGCAGCGCAGATACGCAGTATTTT
TRBJ1-1 | TRBV15 | - | - | CATSRDYVSGPEAFF | TGTGCCACCAGCAGAGACTACGTTAGTGGTCCTGAAGCTTTCTTT
TRBJ2-2 | TRBV4-1 | TRBD2 | - | CASSQDRTRPTGELFF | TGCGCCAGCAGCCAAGATAGGACTAGGCCTACCGGGGAGCTGTTTTTT
TRBJ1-4 | TRBV16 | TRBD1 | few | CASWDRVNEKLFF | TGTGCCAGCTGGGACAGAGTTAATGAAAAACTGTTTTTT
TRBJ2-1 | TRBV7-6 | - | - | CASSPGGAYNEQFF | TGTGCCAGCAGCCCCGGAGGGGCCTACAATGAGCAGTTCTTC
TRBJ1-1 | TRBV4-1 | - | - | CASSRTGRAYEAFF | TGCGCCAGCAGCCGGACCGGCAGGGCCTATGAAGCTTTCTTT
TRBJ1-2 | TRBV7-9 | TRBD1 | - | CASSLGQGLGYTF | TGTGCCAGCAGCTTAGGACAGGGCCTTGGCTACACCTTC
TRBJ1-2 | TRBV30 | - | - | CAWKRGRGYGYTF | TGTGCCTGGAAAAGGGGTAGGGGCTATGGCTACACCTTC
TRBJ2-7 | TRBV7-9 | - | - | CASSPAERPREQYF | TGTGCCAGCAGCCCAGCAGAGAGGCCTAGAGAGCAGTACTTC
TRBJ1-1 | TRBV5-1 | TRBD1 | - | CASSRNPGRTGDTEAFF | TGCGCCAGCAGCCGGAACCCGGGACGGACAGGGGACACTGAAGCTTTCTTT
TRBJ2-3 | TRBV5-6 | TRBD1 | - | CASSLWGQGRGDTQYF | TGTGCCAGCAGCCTTTGGGGACAGGGCAGAGGGGATACGCAGTATTTT
TRBJ1-4 | TRBV5-1 | TRBD1 | once | CASSLGQRITLTNEKLFF | TGCGCCAGCAGCCTGGGACAGCGAATCACTTTGACAAATGAAAAACTGTTTTTT
TRBJ2-2 | TRBV2 | - | once | CASSEMGDTGELFF | TGTGCCAGCAGTGAAATGGGAGACACCGGGGAGCTGTTTTTT
TRBJ1-2 | TRBV7-2 | - | - | CASSLVGASTSNYGYTF | TGTGCCAGCAGCTTAGTGGGGGCCTCCACCTCTAACTATGGCTACACCTTC
TRBJ2-7 | TRBV19 | - | - | CASSLGGEQYF | TGTGCCAGTAGTCTCGGGGGCGAGCAGTACTTC
TRBJ1-2 | TRBV9 | - | - | CASSAPQGYTF | TGTGCCAGCAGCGCCCCTCAGGGCTACACCTTC
TRBJ1-4 | TRBV5-1 | - | - | CASSLWAGINEKLFF | TGCGCCAGCAGCTTGTGGGCAGGCATTAATGAAAAACTGTTTTTT
TRBJ2-5 | TRBV18 | - | - | CASSYQGQETQYF | TGTGCCAGCTCTTATCAGGGGCAGGAGACCCAGTACTTC
TRBJ2-1 | TRBV27 | - | once | CASSLIGGMGMDEQFF | TGTGCCAGCAGTTTAATAGGGGGAATGGGAATGGATGAGCAGTTCTTC
TRBJ1-1 | TRBV3-1/TRBV3-2 | - | few | CASSLQEDTEAFF | TGTGCCAGCAGCTTACAAGAGGATACTGAAGCTTTCTTT
TRBJ1-1 | TRBV11-2 | - | - | CASSKGPGVAFF | TGTGCCAGCAGCAAGGGCCCGGGAGTGGCTTTCTTT
TRBJ2-2 | TRBV11-2 | - | - | CASSLEGGLTGELFF | TGTGCCAGCAGCTTAGAGGGGGGTCTCACCGGGGAGCTGTTTTTT
TRBJ1-5 | TRBV11-2 | - | once | CASSSTGNQPQHF | TGTGCCAGCAGCAGTACAGGAAATCAGCCCCAGCATTTT
TRBJ1-6 | TRBV18 | - | - | CASSPVDNAGSSYNSPLHF | TGTGCCAGCTCACCCGTCGATAACGCCGGGAGCTCCTATAATTCACCCCTCCACTTT
TRBJ2-3 | TRBV5-1 | - | few | CASSQVAYTDTQYF | TGCGCCAGCAGCCAGGTCGCCTACACAGATACGCAGTATTTT
TRBJ1-1 | TRBV5-1 | - | - | CASSLLMTQNTEAFF | TGCGCCAGCAGCTTGTTAATGACACAGAACACTGAAGCTTTCTTT
TRBJ2-3 | TRBV5-8 | - | - | CASSPRRQIGGTQYF | TGTGCCAGCAGTCCCCGAAGGCAAATCGGCGGTACGCAGTATTTT
TRBJ1-6 | TRBV19 | - | once | CASRPSIAENSPLHF | TGTGCCAGTAGACCCAGTATAGCAGAAAATTCACCCCTCCACTTT
TRBJ2-1 | TRBV10-3 | - | - | CAISESIQATSYNEQFF | TGTGCCATCAGTGAGTCCATACAGGCAACCTCCTACAATGAGCAGTTCTTC
TRBJ1-6 | TRBV28 | - | - | CASLPSQGIRNSPLHF | TGTGCCAGCTTACCCTCCCAGGGTATTCGTAATTCACCCCTCCACTTT
TRBJ1-1 | TRBV3-1/TRBV3-2 | TRBD1 | - | CASSARDRGFLNTEAFF | TGTGCCAGCAGCGCCCGGGACAGGGGTTTTTTGAACACTGAAGCTTTCTTT
TRBJ2-6 | TRBV30 | - | - | CAWSKTGHSGANVLTF | TGTGCCTGGAGTAAAACAGGTCACTCTGGGGCCAACGTCCTGACTTTC
TRBJ1-1 | TRBV2 | TRBD1 | - | CASRRRTGGDTEAFF | TGTGCCAGCAGGCGACGGACAGGAGGGGACACTGAAGCTTTCTTT
TRBJ1-5 | TRBV9 | - | - | CASSVFSSPGLYSNQPQHF | TGTGCCAGCAGCGTATTCTCATCCCCAGGGCTTTATAGCAATCAGCCCCAGCATTTT
TRBJ1-1 | TRBV11-3 | - | - | CASRPTGIYSNTEAFF | TGTGCCAGCAGACCAACAGGGATTTATTCGAACACTGAAGCTTTCTTT
TRBJ2-2 | TRBV4-3 | - | - | CASSSHRVGGELFF | TGCGCCAGCAGCTCCCACAGGGTTGGCGGGGAGCTGTTTTTT
TRBJ2-2 | TRBV28 | - | - | CAALGRGWYGELFF | TGTGCCGCGTTGGGCAGGGGATGGTACGGGGAGCTGTTTTTT
TRBJ1-1 | TRBV12-3/TRBV12-4 | - | - | CASSPLRYTEAFF | TGTGCCAGCAGTCCACTGCGATACACTGAAGCTTTCTTT
TRBJ2-5 | TRBV11-3 | TRBD1 | - | CASSLAGQGQETQYF | TGTGCCAGCAGCTTGGCGGGACAGGGACAAGAGACCCAGTACTTC
TRBJ1-2 | TRBV10-2 | - | - | CASIPSIRRDYGYTF | TGCGCCAGCATACCCTCCATTCGCAGGGACTATGGCTACACCTTC
TRBJ1-2 | TRBV27 | TRBD1 | - | CASSSGQGLNGYTF | TGTGCCAGCAGTTCGGGACAGGGCCTGAATGGCTACACCTTC
TRBJ1-1 | TRBV19 | - | once | CASSINGLEAFF | TGTGCCAGTAGTATAAATGGACTTGAAGCTTTCTTT